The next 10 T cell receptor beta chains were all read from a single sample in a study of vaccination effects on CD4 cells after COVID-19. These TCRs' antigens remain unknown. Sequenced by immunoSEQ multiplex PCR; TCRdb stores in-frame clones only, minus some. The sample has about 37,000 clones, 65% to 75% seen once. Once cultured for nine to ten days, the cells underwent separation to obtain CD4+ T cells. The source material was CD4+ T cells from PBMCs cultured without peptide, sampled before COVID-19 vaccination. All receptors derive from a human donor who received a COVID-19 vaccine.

CDR3 DNA: TGTGCCAGCAGTTCTAGACAGGGACGAGGCTACACCTTC. This sequence encodes CASSSRQGRGYTF. This chain links TRBV6-5 with TRBJ1-2, with 7 bases that match TRBD1. Germline V gene data show CDR1 as MNHEY and CDR2 as SVGAGI. The CDR3 length is 13 residues. The junction had 7 bases not matched to a gene; V was cut back by 4 bases and J by 8 bases.

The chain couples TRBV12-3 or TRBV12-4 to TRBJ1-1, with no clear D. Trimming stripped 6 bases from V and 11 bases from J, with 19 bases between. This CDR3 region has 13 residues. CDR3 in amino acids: CASSPGSPRPAFF. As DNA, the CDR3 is TGTGCCAGCAGCCCTGGGTCCCCCCGGCCCGCTTTCTTT.

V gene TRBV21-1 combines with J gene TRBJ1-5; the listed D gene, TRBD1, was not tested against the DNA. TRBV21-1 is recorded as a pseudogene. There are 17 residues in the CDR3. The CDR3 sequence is CASSKYRQPASNQPQHF. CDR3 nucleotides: TGTGCCAGCAGCAAATATCGACAGCCTGCTAGCAATCAGCCCCAGCATTTT.

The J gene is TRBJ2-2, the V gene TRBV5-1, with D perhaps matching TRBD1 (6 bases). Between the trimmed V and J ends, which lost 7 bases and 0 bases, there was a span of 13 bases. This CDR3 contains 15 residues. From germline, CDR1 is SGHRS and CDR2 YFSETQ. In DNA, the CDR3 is TGCGCCAGCCAGGGGTTACCCTCGAACACCGGGGAGCTGTTTTTT. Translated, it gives CASQGLPSNTGELFF.

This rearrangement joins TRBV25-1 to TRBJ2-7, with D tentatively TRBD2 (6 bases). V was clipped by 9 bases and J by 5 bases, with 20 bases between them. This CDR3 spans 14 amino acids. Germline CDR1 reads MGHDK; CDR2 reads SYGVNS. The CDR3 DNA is TGTGCCAGTGCCCCGGAGGGGTTAGGCAACGAGCAGTACTTC. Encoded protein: CASAPEGLGNEQYF.

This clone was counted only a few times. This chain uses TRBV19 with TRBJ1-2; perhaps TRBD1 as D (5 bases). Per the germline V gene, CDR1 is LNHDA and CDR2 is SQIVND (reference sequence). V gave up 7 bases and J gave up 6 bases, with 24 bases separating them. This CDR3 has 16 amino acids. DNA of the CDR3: TGTGCCAGTAATGGGGCGAGACGGGGACGGTCGAATGGCTACACCTTC. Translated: CASNGARRGRSNGYTF.

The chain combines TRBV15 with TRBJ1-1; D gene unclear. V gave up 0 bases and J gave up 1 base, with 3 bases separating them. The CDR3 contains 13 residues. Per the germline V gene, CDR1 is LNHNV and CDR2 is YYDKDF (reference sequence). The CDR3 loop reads CATSRDTNTEAFF. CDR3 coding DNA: TGTGCCACCAGCAGAGACACGAACACTGAAGCTTTCTTT.

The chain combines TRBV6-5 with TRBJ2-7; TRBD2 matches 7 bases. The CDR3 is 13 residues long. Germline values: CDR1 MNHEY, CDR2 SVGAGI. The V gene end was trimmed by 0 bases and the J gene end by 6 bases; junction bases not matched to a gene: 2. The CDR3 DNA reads TGTGCCAGCAGTTACTCGGGCGGGGGCGAGCAGTACTTC. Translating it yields CASSYSGGGEQYF.

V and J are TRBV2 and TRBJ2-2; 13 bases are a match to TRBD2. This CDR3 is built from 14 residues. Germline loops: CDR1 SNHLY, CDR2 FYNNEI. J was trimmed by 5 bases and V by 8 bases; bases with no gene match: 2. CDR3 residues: CASGLAGATGELFF. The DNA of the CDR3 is TGTGCCAGCGGACTAGCGGGGGCTACCGGGGAGCTGTTTTTT.

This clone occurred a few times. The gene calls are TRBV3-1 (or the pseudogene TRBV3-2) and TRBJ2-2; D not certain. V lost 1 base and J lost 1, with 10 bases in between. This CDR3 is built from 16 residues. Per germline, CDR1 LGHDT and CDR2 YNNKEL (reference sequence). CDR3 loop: CASSQGRSGNTGELFF. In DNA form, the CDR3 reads TGTGCCAGCAGCCAAGGTCGATCAGGGAACACCGGGGAGCTGTTTTTT.